This TCR beta chain was identified during a study of cytomegalovirus exposure and HLA in healthy donors. Use of 60 Vbeta and 13 Jbeta primers characterized the PCR. The assay was immunoSEQ multiplex PCR, and TCRdb's table has in-frame clones only and misses some. The repertoire consists of approximately 100,000 clones, with about four fifths occurring once and the leading ten covering roughly 8.8%. The CDR3 is 15 amino acids. Germline lookup yields CDR1 LNHDA and CDR2 SQIVND (reference sequence). V dropped 7 bases and J dropped 2; count of bases not matched to a gene: 6. This clone was observed a handful of times.

This TCR was recovered from a human donor in good health. Material: PBMCs. V is TRBV19 and J is TRBJ2-1; 9 positions agree with TRBD1. The CDR3 reads CASNLGTGTYNEQFF. Here the CDR3 DNA reads TGTGCCAGTAATTTGGGGACAGGGACCTACAATGAGCAGTTCTTC.